The 22 T cell receptor beta chains listed next were all sequenced from one sample in a study of blood T cell repertoires in COVID-19. The protocol was immunoSEQ multiplex PCR, while the TCRdb copy is restricted to in-frame clones and leaves out a portion. The sample carries 200,000 to 250,000 clones, about 88% recorded once. The sequenced sample consisted of peripheral blood. The receptor set was obtained from a woman aged 45-65 years with COVID-19, enrolled during active disease.

The chain links TRBV5-6 to TRBJ2-1; 8 nucleotides line up with TRBD1. The CDR3 has 16 amino acids. Germline-derived CDR1 and CDR2 are SGHDT and YYEEEE. V shed 6 bases, J shed 5 bases, and the junction held 13 bases outside the gene matches. The CDR3 loop reads CASTILRDRKNNEQFF. CDR3 sequence (DNA): TGTGCCAGCACCATACTCCGGGACAGGAAAAACAATGAGCAGTTCTTC.

The chain couples TRBV6-5 to TRBJ1-2, with TRBD1 matching over 7 bases. J gave up 7 bases and V 2 bases, and 13 bases lay outside the gene matches. The CDR3 runs to 16 residues. CDR1 and CDR2 from the germline V gene are MNHEY and SVGAGI. The CDR3 here is CASSYRRQGGESGYTF. CDR3 DNA sequence: TGTGCCAGCAGTTACCGCCGACAGGGAGGAGAGAGTGGCTACACCTTC.

This rearrangement joins TRBV29-1 to TRBJ2-7; 10 bases map to TRBD1. Germline V gene data show CDR1 as SQVTM and CDR2 as ANQGSEA. This CDR3 contains 17 residues. Germline trimming cut 5 bases from V and 3 bases from J; bases unmatched to any gene: 16. In DNA form, the CDR3 reads TGCAGCGTTTTTGTTCTACGTCGGGACAGGGGCGTCTACGAGCAGTACGTC. Translation: CSVFVLRRDRGVYEQYV.

The CDR3 loop is CASSVPSGGLSTDTQYF. In DNA form, the CDR3 reads TGTGCCAGCAGTGTCCCTAGCGGGGGGCTTAGCACAGATACGCAGTATTTT. The chain carries TRBV6-1 and TRBJ2-3, with 11 bases lining up with TRBD2. The germline V gene has CDR1 MNHNS and CDR2 SASEGT. The V gene end was trimmed by 4 bases and the J gene end by 0 bases; junction bases not matched to a gene: 6. The CDR3 consists of 17 residues.

This clone was seen at least ten times. This sequence joins TRBV4-1 and TRBJ2-5; tentative D call: TRBD2 (6 bases). Trimming left V 1 base short and J 4 bases short, with 7 bases between. The germline CDR1 and CDR2 sequences are MGHRA and YSYEKL. This CDR3 region has 13 residues. The CDR3 here is CASSQGLVETQYF. Here the CDR3 DNA reads TGCGCCAGCAGCCAAGGACTAGTAGAGACCCAGTACTTC.

The chain recombines TRBV21-1 with TRBJ2-5; the D call in the table, TRBD1, was not verified against the DNA. TRBV21-1 is shown as a pseudogene. This CDR3 has 16 amino acids. The CDR3 coding sequence is TGTGCCAGCAGCAAAGAGCGAACAGGGAATCGAGAGACCCAGTACTTC. It yields the protein CASSKERTGNRETQYF.

V is TRBV6-6 and J is TRBJ2-1, with 15 positions matching TRBD2. Germline V gene data show CDR1 as MNHNY and CDR2 as SVGAGI (reference sequence). There are 17 residues in the CDR3. Trimming at V came to 5 bases and at J to 8 bases, leaving 10 bases not matched to a gene. CDR3 in amino acids: CASSPSRGLAGGHEQFF. CDR3 nucleotide sequence: TGTGCCAGCAGTCCGAGTCGCGGACTAGCGGGGGGGCATGAGCAGTTCTTC.

The V gene is TRBV5-4, the J gene TRBJ2-7; 11 bases line up with TRBD2. V shed 4 bases and J 1 base; nucleotides not matched to a gene: 4. The CDR3 spans 15 residues. From germline, CDR1 is SGHNT and CDR2 YYREEE (reference sequence). CDR3 protein: CASSITSGGSYEQYF. CDR3 in DNA: TGTGCCAGCAGCATTACTAGCGGGGGTTCCTACGAGCAGTACTTC.

The chain uses TRBV29-1 and TRBJ2-3; D may be TRBD1 (6 bases). V was shortened by 6 bases and J by 5 bases, with 21 bases between the two germline ends. The germline gives CDR1 SQVTM, CDR2 ANQGSEA. This CDR3 contains 15 residues. The CDR3 region is CSVGVRGGMRDTQYF. The CDR3, as DNA: TGCAGCGTCGGGGTAAGAGGGGGAATGCGAGATACGCAGTATTTT.

This chain connects TRBV7-2 to TRBJ2-2; D gene uncertain. The CDR3 totals 14 residues. From germline, CDR1 is SGHTA and CDR2 FQGNSA. The V and J ends lost 6 bases and 1 base respectively, with 9 bases between them. The CDR3 spells CASSKIRNTGELFF. CDR3 coding DNA: TGTGCCAGCAGTAAGATCAGGAACACCGGGGAGCTGTTTTTT.

This chain joins TRBV2 and TRBJ2-5, with 11 positions matching TRBD2. Germline V lookup: CDR1 SNHLY, CDR2 FYNNEI. V gave up 1 base and J gave up 4 bases; unmatched junction bases: 2. The CDR3 sequence is 15 residues long. CDR3 region: CASSEGLAGLETQYF. The CDR3 DNA follows: TGTGCCAGCAGTGAAGGACTAGCGGGGCTAGAGACCCAGTACTTC.

This chain connects TRBV2 to TRBJ1-1; 10 nucleotides align to TRBD1. The CDR3 is 15 residues long. J lost 5 bases, V lost 5 bases, and 8 bases had no gene match. Germline CDR1 reads SNHLY; CDR2 reads FYNNEI. The CDR3 bases are TGTGCCAGCAGTCCGGACAGGGGGGTAGGGACTGAAGCTTTCTTT. This sequence encodes CASSPDRGVGTEAFF.

The rearrangement uses TRBV5-4 and TRBJ2-7, with 9 positions matching TRBD1. The CDR3 runs to 15 residues. Losses at the gene ends were 4 bases for V and 5 bases for J; bases not matched to a gene: 10. In germline, CDR1 is SGHNT, CDR2 YYREEE (reference sequence). DNA for the CDR3: TGTGCCAGCAGCCTTACGGACAGGGGAGGAGACGAGCAGTACTTC. Amino acids: CASSLTDRGGDEQYF.

The chain combines TRBV10-3 with TRBJ2-1; 7 bases map to TRBD1. The CDR3 covers 13 residues. The V gene's germline CDR1 is ENHRY and CDR2 SYGVKD. V lost 5 bases, J lost 5 bases, and 3 bases stayed unmatched. The CDR3 loop reads CAISLQGDNEQFF. Here the CDR3 DNA reads TGTGCCATCAGTCTCCAGGGGGACAATGAGCAGTTCTTC.

CDR3: CASSFGQGAGYTF. CDR3 in DNA: TGTGCCAGCAGCTTCGGACAGGGGGCTGGCTACACCTTC. V gene TRBV7-3 combines with J gene TRBJ1-2, with 11 bases lining up with TRBD1. The CDR3 is 13 residues long. CDR1 is SGHTA and CDR2 is FQGTGA in the germline V gene. The ends lost 3 bases at V and 7 bases at J; junction bases unmatched: 1.

This clone showed up just a few times. The chain joins TRBV30 to TRBJ1-1, with a possible D match to TRBD1 (6 bases). V gave up 4 bases and J gave up 1 base, with 19 bases separating them. The V gene's germline CDR1 is GTSNPN and CDR2 SVGIG (reference sequence). CDR3 length equals 16 residues. The CDR3 is CAWTPRGTSKNTEAFF. DNA for the CDR3: TGTGCCTGGACCCCACGAGGGACAAGCAAGAACACTGAAGCTTTCTTT.

The V call is TRBV27, the J call TRBJ1-1; D remains unclear. This CDR3 region has 14 residues. CDR1 and CDR2 (germline): MNHEY, SMNVEV (reference sequence). The germline V and J ends were trimmed by 2 bases and 1 base, with 8 bases remaining between them. The CDR3 is CASSLTRENTEAFF. DNA of the CDR3: TGTGCCAGCAGTTTAACACGGGAGAACACTGAAGCTTTCTTT.

The chain combines TRBV6-5 with TRBJ2-1, with D possibly TRBD2 on 6 matching bases. Germline values: CDR1 MNHEY, CDR2 SVGAGI. This CDR3 comprises 15 residues. V lost 0 bases, J lost 2 bases, and 8 bases lay in between. As DNA, the CDR3 is TGTGCCAGCAGTTACTCATGGGGGGCCTACAATGAGCAGTTCTTC. Translation gives CASSYSWGAYNEQFF.

The chain uses TRBV9 and TRBJ1-2; 7 positions match TRBD1. V lost 1 base and J lost 7; bases outside the gene matches: 1. CDR1 is SGDLS and CDR2 is YYNGEE in the germline V gene. The CDR3 is 12 residues long. In nucleotides, the CDR3 is TGTGCCAGCAGCGTATCAGGGGGTGGCTACACCTTC. Translated: CASSVSGGGYTF.

J is TRBJ2-5 and V is TRBV5-1, with D perhaps matching TRBD1 (6 bases). V gave up 7 bases and J gave up 5 bases, with 15 bases separating them. Per the germline V gene, CDR1 is SGHRS and CDR2 is YFSETQ. The CDR3 spans 13 residues. The CDR3 DNA reads TGCGCCAGCGGAGGACAGTTGGAGGAGACCCAGTACTTC. It translates to CASGGQLEETQYF.

The gene calls are TRBV18 and TRBJ2-5; no firm D call. The germline V and J ends were trimmed by 2 bases and 5 bases, with 6 bases remaining between them. Germline V gene sequence: CDR1 KGHSH, CDR2 LQKENI. There are 12 residues in the CDR3. CDR3 sequence reads: CASSPERETQYF. In nucleotides, the CDR3 is TGTGCCAGCTCACCAGAACGGGAGACCCAGTACTTC.

The rearrangement joins TRBV6-2 or TRBV6-3 to TRBJ2-7, with D tentatively TRBD1 (5 bases). Germline-derived CDR1 and CDR2 are MNHEY and SVGEGT. This CDR3 region has 15 residues. V lost 2 bases and J lost 2, with 13 bases in between. The chain's CDR3 is CASSYAREGTYEQYF. In DNA form, the CDR3 reads TGTGCCAGCAGTTACGCCAGGGAAGGGACCTACGAGCAGTACTTC.